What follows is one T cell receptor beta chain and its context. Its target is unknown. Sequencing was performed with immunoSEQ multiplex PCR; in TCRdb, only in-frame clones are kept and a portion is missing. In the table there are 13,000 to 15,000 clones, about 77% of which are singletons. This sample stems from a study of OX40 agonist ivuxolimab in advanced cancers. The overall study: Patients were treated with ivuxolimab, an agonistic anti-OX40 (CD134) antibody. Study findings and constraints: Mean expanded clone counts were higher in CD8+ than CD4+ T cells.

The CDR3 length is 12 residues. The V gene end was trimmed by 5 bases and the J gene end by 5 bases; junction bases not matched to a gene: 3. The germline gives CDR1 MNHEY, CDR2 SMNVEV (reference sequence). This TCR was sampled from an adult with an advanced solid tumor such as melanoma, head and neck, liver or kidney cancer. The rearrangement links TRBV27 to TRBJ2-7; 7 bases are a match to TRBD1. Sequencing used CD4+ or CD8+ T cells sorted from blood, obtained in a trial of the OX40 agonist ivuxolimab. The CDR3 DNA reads TGTGCCAGCAGTCCGACAGGGAACGAGCAGTACTTC. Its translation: CASSPTGNEQYF.